One sample yielded the 24 T cell receptor beta chains listed below, sequenced in a study of T-cell reconstitution after alpha-beta-depleted transplantation in children. The library targeted TCRbeta and was prepared with unique molecular identifiers. TCRdb re-derived calls from the PCR reads in MiXCR, one entry per CDR3 protein. The sample consists of approximately 1,000,000 distinct CDR3 sequences, less than 30% of them appearing once. This sample comprised PBMCs, mostly from graft donor cells, obtained 360 days after TCRalphabeta/CD19-depleted stem cell transplant. The receptor set was obtained from a boy in the first two years of life who had a stem cell transplant for SCID, so the T cells may come from the graft donor.

This rearrangement joins TRBV5-1 to TRBJ1-1; 8 positions agree with TRBD1. Germline V CDR1 and CDR2: SGHRS, YFSETQ. This CDR3 contains 15 residues. V dropped 1 base and J dropped 5; count of bases not matched to a gene: 7. The CDR3 spells CASSLRTGRRTEAFF. CDR3 sequence (DNA): TGCGCCAGCAGCTTGCGGACAGGGAGGCGAACTGAAGCTTTCTTT.

This clonotype was observed a few times. The V and J genes are TRBV20-1 and TRBJ2-3; a possible D gene is TRBD2 (6 bases). V lost 6 bases and J 6 bases, leaving 19 bases between the germline ends. From germline, CDR1 is DFQATT and CDR2 SNEGSKA (reference sequence). The CDR3 has 14 amino acids. The CDR3 bases are TGCAGTGCCTCCCTCGGGACTTCTTGGGATACGCAGTATTTT. Translation: CSASLGTSWDTQYF.

This clonotype was seen only a few times. The chain combines TRBV19 with TRBJ1-4; 8 bases are a match to TRBD1. CDR3 length: 15 residues. The V segment lost 9 bases and the J segment 0 bases; nucleotides outside the gene matches: 6. The germline V gene encodes CDR1 LNHDA and CDR2 SQIVND (reference sequence). The CDR3: CASSEQGATNEKLFF. CDR3 sequence (DNA): TGTGCCAGCTCAGAACAGGGGGCAACTAATGAAAAACTGTTTTTT.

This sequence joins TRBV5-6 and TRBJ1-1; no definite D call. The V gene's germline CDR1 is SGHDT and CDR2 YYEEEE. V was shortened by 3 bases and J by 2 bases, with 14 bases between the two germline ends. The length of the CDR3 is 15 residues. The CDR3 is CASSSTRTENTEAFF. CDR3 sequence (DNA): TGTGCCAGCAGCTCCACTAGGACGGAAAACACTGAAGCTTTCTTT.

This clonotype was counted a few times. This rearrangement joins TRBV3-1 to TRBJ1-2, with D uncertain. Germline V gene sequence: CDR1 LGHDT, CDR2 YNNKEL (reference sequence). The V end lost 1 base, the J end lost 0 bases, and 12 bases lay between the germline ends. CDR3 length: 16 amino acids. The CDR3 here is CASSQVVDVANYGYTF. In DNA, the CDR3 is TGTGCCAGCAGCCAAGTTGTGGACGTTGCTAACTATGGCTACACCTTC.

The chain employs TRBV6-5 and TRBJ1-2; D might be TRBD1 (5 bases). V gave up 0 bases and J gave up 0 bases, with 11 bases separating them. The CDR3 is 16 amino acids. Germline lookup yields CDR1 MNHEY and CDR2 SVGAGI. CDR3 region: CASSYSMTASNYGYTF. CDR3 nucleotides: TGTGCCAGCAGTTACTCGATGACAGCTTCTAACTATGGCTACACCTTC.

V usage is TRBV20-1 and J usage is TRBJ1-5, with D unclear. Trimming took off 3 bases at V and 1 base at J, with 7 bases between the two ends. The CDR3 is 13 residues long. Germline V gives CDR1 DFQATT, CDR2 SNEGSKA (reference sequence). As DNA, the CDR3 is TGCAGTGCTAGCTACGAGAGCAATCAGCCCCAGCATTTT. It codes for CSASYESNQPQHF.

The chain recombines TRBV12-3 or TRBV12-4 with TRBJ2-7, with D perhaps TRBD1 (6 bases). V gave up 4 bases and J gave up 5 bases, with 18 bases separating them. The CDR3 is 15 residues long. The CDR3 nucleotides read TGTGCCAGCAGTTCGACCTACAGGGTGAGGGACGAGCAGTACTTC. It encodes CASSSTYRVRDEQYF.

This clonotype showed up just a few times. The DNA of the CDR3 is TGTGCCAGCAGTGAAAACGGCAGGGGGCGAGAAGAGACCCAGTACTTC. This translates into CASSENGRGREETQYF. The chain joins TRBV25-1 to TRBJ2-5, with 8 nucleotides matching TRBD1. The CDR3 extends over 16 amino acids. The trim removed 2 bases at V and 3 bases at J, leaving 8 bases unmatched. Germline CDR1 reads MGHDK; CDR2 reads SYGVNS.

V gene TRBV10-3 combines with J gene TRBJ2-3; D unclear. Trimming removed 4 bases at V and 7 bases at J, with 9 bases between. Looked up from germline, CDR1 is ENHRY and CDR2 is SYGVKD. The length of the CDR3 is 12 residues. CDR3 protein: CAISGPSYTQYF. The CDR3 bases are TGTGCCATCAGTGGACCCAGTTATACGCAGTATTTT.

The J gene is TRBJ2-1, the V gene TRBV10-3; D may be TRBD2 (6 bases). The CDR3 has 14 amino acids. The germline V gene has CDR1 ENHRY and CDR2 SYGVKD. V was cut by 6 bases and J by 8 bases, with 17 bases left in between. CDR3 DNA: TGTGCCATCAGAGATTACGGCGGGGTGGATGAGCAGTTCTTC. Amino acids: CAIRDYGGVDEQFF.

This clonotype was found many times. This chain uses TRBV27 with TRBJ2-1; 8 nucleotides align to TRBD2. The junction had 5 bases not matched to a gene; V was cut back by 6 bases and J by 1 base. Germline-derived CDR1 and CDR2 are MNHEY and SMNVEV (reference sequence). There are 15 residues in the CDR3. CDR3 residues: CASSSGTRSYNEQFF. The DNA for the CDR3 is TGTGCCAGCAGCTCCGGGACTAGATCCTACAATGAGCAGTTCTTC.

This clonotype was counted only a few times. This chain connects TRBV12-3 or TRBV12-4 to TRBJ1-4; no definite D call. The CDR3 spans 17 residues. The ends were cut back, 2 bases at V and 5 bases at J, with 18 bases in the middle. The CDR3 sequence: CASSLRPSQPSNEKLFF. CDR3 bases: TGTGCCAGCAGTTTACGCCCCTCACAGCCATCGAATGAAAAACTGTTTTTT.

This clonotype turned up a few times. This chain connects TRBV12-3 or TRBV12-4 to TRBJ1-5; D not certain. CDR3 length: 16 residues. Deletions cut 3 bases from V and 0 bases from J, with 12 bases between. CDR3 protein: CASSFETSYSNQPQHF. In nucleotides, the CDR3 is TGTGCCAGCAGTTTTGAGACAAGTTATAGCAATCAGCCCCAGCATTTT.

V is TRBV6-5 and J is TRBJ2-3; no firm D call. Germline lookup yields CDR1 MNHEY and CDR2 SVGAGI. Trimming cost V 2 bases and J 2 bases, with 8 bases left between them. This CDR3 spans 14 amino acids. The CDR3 DNA is TGTGCCAGCAGTTACGGGCGATTCACAGATACGCAGTATTTT. Its translation is CASSYGRFTDTQYF.

This clonotype was picked up a small number of times. This chain links TRBV10-3 with TRBJ2-7, with 7 positions matching TRBD1. Germline trimming cut 2 bases from V and 0 bases from J; bases unmatched to any gene: 13. Germline V gene lookup returns CDR1 ENHRY and CDR2 SYGVKD. CDR3 length equals 18 residues. The CDR3 here is CAISEGGLRGPLSYEQYF. The CDR3 nucleotides are TGTGCCATCAGTGAGGGCGGTTTAAGGGGGCCCCTCTCCTACGAGCAGTACTTC.

There are a few counts of this clonotype. The chain has TRBV30 and TRBJ1-2; tentative D call: TRBD1 (6 bases). From germline, CDR1 is GTSNPN and CDR2 SVGIG (reference sequence). V gave up 2 bases and J gave up 0 bases, with 16 bases separating them. The CDR3 is 16 amino acids. CDR3 nucleotides: TGTGCCTGGAGTACCCTGTGGGGGGCTACTAACTATGGCTACACCTTC. It yields the protein CAWSTLWGATNYGYTF.

This clonotype has more than one count but fewer than ten. This chain joins TRBV12-3 or TRBV12-4 and TRBJ2-1; D is perhaps TRBD1 (6 bases). The CDR3 has 17 amino acids. Deletions cut 3 bases from V and 7 bases from J, with 22 bases between. The CDR3 spells CASSFLSVPRGKNEQFF. CDR3 nucleotide sequence: TGTGCCAGCAGTTTCCTTAGCGTTCCGAGGGGGAAGAATGAGCAGTTCTTC.

The V call is TRBV5-1, the J call TRBJ2-3; 13 bases are shared with TRBD2. The junction had 9 bases not matched to a gene; V was cut back by 4 bases and J by 4 bases. The CDR3 has 17 residues. Germline CDR1 SGHRS, CDR2 YFSETQ. CDR3 DNA: TGCGCCAGCAGCCTTTCCCCACTAGCGGGGGGGTCAGATACGCAGTATTTT. Translated, it gives CASSLSPLAGGSDTQYF.

V is TRBV5-6 and J is TRBJ1-4; 8 bases are a match to TRBD1. With 0 bases clipped from V and 10 bases from J, the junction kept 11 bases outside the gene matches. This CDR3 spans 16 amino acids. The germline V gene has CDR1 SGHDT and CDR2 YYEEEE. This CDR3 reads CASSLDPGTGRGKLFF. The CDR3 nucleotides read TGTGCCAGCAGCTTGGACCCCGGGACAGGAAGGGGAAAACTGTTTTTT.

At least ten counts were recorded for this clonotype. The chain is built from TRBV9 and TRBJ2-1; 7 bases map to TRBD2. With V trimmed by 3 bases and J by 9 bases, 12 bases remained unmatched. The V gene's germline CDR1 is SGDLS and CDR2 YYNGEE. The CDR3 has 15 residues. DNA of the CDR3: TGTGCCAGCAGCGCTGAGGGAGGGAGGCAAGGTGAGCAGTTCTTC. Protein: CASSAEGGRQGEQFF.

J is TRBJ2-3 and V is TRBV5-1; possibly TRBD1 or TRBD2 for D (6 bases each). This CDR3 contains 16 residues. Trimming pared 6 bases from V and 0 bases from J, leaving 17 bases between. CDR1 and CDR2 (germline): SGHRS, YFSETQ. The CDR3 spells CASKRRGGPSTDTQYF. CDR3 nucleotides: TGCGCCAGCAAAAGGCGTGGGGGGCCTAGCACAGATACGCAGTATTTT.

In its sample, this clonotype was seen a few times. The chain couples TRBV5-6 to TRBJ1-1, with D uncertain. Germline V gives CDR1 SGHDT, CDR2 YYEEEE. The CDR3 loop spans 14 amino acids. V shed 2 bases and J shed 4 bases, with 12 bases lying between them. CDR3 sequence: CASSFSTGSTEAFF. Written as DNA, the CDR3 is TGTGCCAGCAGCTTTTCCACGGGAAGCACTGAAGCTTTCTTT.

This clonotype was recorded a few times. A much larger clonotype is one base distant, so this may be a read error. This rearrangement joins TRBV7-6 to TRBJ2-7; D not certain. The CDR3 runs to 12 residues. V was trimmed by 2 bases and J by 2 bases, leaving 4 bases between them. Germline CDR1 reads SGHVS; CDR2 reads FNYEAQ. In nucleotides, the CDR3 is TGTGCCAGCAGCTTAATTCCCTACGAGCAGTACTTC. It is translated as CASSLIPYEQYF.